This TCR beta chain is drawn from a study of shared clonotypes between healthy human individuals. Deep-level settings were used for running the assay. When replicate PCRs were run on unsorted PBMC, they used approximately 300 ng DNA, 25,000 to 35,000 T cell genomes. Unsorted PBMC DNA underwent sequencing on ten immunoSEQ deep assay plates. Profiled with immunoSEQ multiplex PCR; TCRdb holds only in-frame clones, not every one. The sample contains about 480,000 clones, about four fifths of which appear only once. Germline CDR1 and CDR2: SGHNT and YYREEE (reference sequence). Between the trimmed V and J ends, which lost 0 bases and 0 bases, there was a span of 6 bases. This CDR3 has 14 residues. Nashville, Tennessee was home to all donors, who were Caucasian adults.

The chain combines TRBV5-4 with TRBJ2-5, with no clear D. The sample taken for sequencing was PBMCs. The sequence came from a woman between 35 and 50 years old in good health. Some clones in this sample may be carry-over from other donors' samples. CDR3 nucleotide sequence: TGTGCCAGCAGCTTGGTAGGGAACCAAGAGACCCAGTACTTC. This sequence encodes CASSLVGNQETQYF.